Presented here are 5 T cell receptor beta chains from one specimen sequenced in a study of CD8+CD57+ T cells in acquired aplastic anemia. Patients chosen for sequencing had shown CD8+CD57+ cell expansion by flow cytometry. TCR beta VDJ and CDR3 profiling used genomic DNA as template. TCRdb ran MiXCR on the reads and lists one entry per CDR3 protein. The table lists 200,000 to 250,000 distinct CDR3 sequences, 65% of them singletons, with around 58% in the top ten. Sequenced: sorted CD4+, CD8+, or CD8+CD57+ T cells (not recorded which) from PBMCs. These receptors were collected from a human donor with aplastic anemia.

The chain uses TRBV6-5 and TRBJ1-1; no firm D call. The germline V and J ends were trimmed by 0 bases and 9 bases, with 11 bases remaining between them. Looked up from germline, CDR1 is MNHEY and CDR2 is SVGAGI. The CDR3 has 13 residues. CDR3 sequence: CASSYSDKNQAFF. The CDR3 nucleotides read TGTGCCAGCAGTTACTCTGATAAGAACCAAGCTTTCTTT.

V and J are TRBV7-9 and TRBJ1-6; D uncertain. Trimming pared 3 bases from V and 9 bases from J, leaving 6 bases between. The CDR3 runs to 12 residues. Germline CDR1 reads SEHNR; CDR2 reads FQNEAQ (reference sequence). Here the CDR3 reads CASSLSGSPLHF. CDR3 in DNA: TGTGCCAGCAGCTTGAGCGGTTCACCCCTCCACTTT.

The chain employs TRBV12-3 or TRBV12-4 and TRBJ2-6, with 9 bases matching TRBD1. V lost 6 bases, J lost 2 bases, and 8 bases stayed unmatched. The CDR3 has 17 amino acids. The DNA for the CDR3 is TGTGCCAGCAGCCTCCGGACAGGGGCGGCTGGGGCCAACGTCCTGACTTTC. It translates to CASSLRTGAAGANVLTF.

J is TRBJ1-3 and V is TRBV7-9; unclear D gene. From germline, CDR1 is SEHNR and CDR2 FQNEAQ (reference sequence). Trimming removed 2 bases at V and 0 bases at J, with 11 bases between. This CDR3 is built from 16 residues. The CDR3 DNA reads as TGTGCCAGCAGCTTAAGTGGTGGACCCTCTGGAAACACCATATATTTT. Translation gives CASSLSGGPSGNTIYF.

The V and J genes are TRBV11-3 and TRBJ1-6; D perhaps matches TRBD1 (6 bases). V was shortened by 11 bases and J by 8 bases, with 19 bases between the two germline ends. The CDR3 totals 14 residues. Germline assignment: CDR1 SGHNT and CDR2 YENEEA. Here the CDR3 reads CAPLQGFRDSPLHF. The CDR3 DNA follows: TGTGCCCCATTGCAGGGGTTTAGGGATTCACCCCTCCACTTT.